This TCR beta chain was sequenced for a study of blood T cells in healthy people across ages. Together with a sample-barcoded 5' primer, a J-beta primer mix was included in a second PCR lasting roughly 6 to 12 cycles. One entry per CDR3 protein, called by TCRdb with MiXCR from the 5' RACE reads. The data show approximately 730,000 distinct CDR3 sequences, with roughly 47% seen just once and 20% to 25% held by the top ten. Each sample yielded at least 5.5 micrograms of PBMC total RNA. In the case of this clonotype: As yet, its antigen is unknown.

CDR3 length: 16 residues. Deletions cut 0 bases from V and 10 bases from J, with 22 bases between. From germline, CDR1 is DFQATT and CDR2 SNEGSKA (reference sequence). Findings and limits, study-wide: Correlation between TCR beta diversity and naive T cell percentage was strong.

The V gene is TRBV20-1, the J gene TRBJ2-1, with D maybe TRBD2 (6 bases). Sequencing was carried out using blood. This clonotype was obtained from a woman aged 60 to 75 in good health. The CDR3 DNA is TGCAGTGCTAGAGACTCAGCGGACTACCTGGTGGGGGAGCAGTTCTTC. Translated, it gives CSARDSADYLVGEQFF.